These 24 T cell receptor beta chains came from one sample sequenced in a study of low-dose radiotherapy and immunotherapy resistance in tumors (dated by TCRdb to 2022 to 2024). Interpreted using the paper, the time point label stands for: after trial treatment. The meaning of the sample's treatment or condition label: LDRT plus nivolumab, ipilimumab, low-dose cyclophosphamide and aspirin (RACIN trial). The data were produced on an Illumina HiSeq 2500. Superscript III and a set of TRAV- and TRBV-specific primers were used to synthesize first-strand cDNA, so that both TCRalpha and TCRbeta chains were covered. TCRs were amplified with Phusion for 15 to 25 PCR cycles using a constant-region primer together with the adapter attached to the V primers. TCRdb reworked the public reads: Q25 trimming with fastp, MiXCR clone assembly, productive beta chains retained. Rows with one shared CDR3 protein collapse into an entry with the most common genes and DNA. The sample table contains about 60,000 distinct CDR3 sequences; only one count was recorded for about 25% of them. Under 7% of the sample is held by the ten biggest clonotypes.

The source was PBMCs, collected after low-dose radiotherapy plus immunotherapy. Receptor source: a male donor with prostate cancer.

This clonotype was picked up many times. The CDR3: CASSYDADYEQYF. CDR3 nucleotide sequence: TGTGCCAGCAGTTACGACGCGGACTACGAGCAGTACTTC. This chain connects TRBV6-2 or TRBV6-3 to TRBJ2-7; D is undetermined. V was pared by 2 bases and J by 3 bases, with 8 bases between. The CDR3 extends over 13 amino acids. Germline V gives CDR1 MNHEY, CDR2 SVGEGT.

This clonotype appeared a single time. At one boundary the junction diverges from the germline segment, which might be a read error. The gene calls are TRBV27 and TRBJ2-6, with TRBD2 matching over 13 bases. This CDR3 is 17 amino acids long. Germline-derived CDR1 and CDR2 are MNHEY and SMNVEV (reference sequence). The CDR3 DNA is TGTGCCAGCAGCCAAACTAGCGGGAGGGGTGGGGCCAACGTCCTGACGTTC. Residues: CASSQTSGRGGANVLTF. Based on the CDR3 plus reference TRBV27 and TRBJ2-6, the full variable domain is EAQVTQNPRYLITVTGKKLTVTCSQNMNHEYMSWYRQDPGLGLRQIYYSMNVEVTDKGDVPEGYKVSRKEKRNFPLILESPSPNQTSLYFCASSQTSGRGGANVLTFGAGSRLTVL.

This clonotype was recorded many times. The J gene is TRBJ1-1, the V gene TRBV7-9, with a weak D call TRBD1 (5 bases). Germline-derived CDR1 and CDR2 are SEHNR and FQNEAQ (reference sequence). The CDR3 is 14 residues long. The V end lost 8 bases, the J end lost 1 base, and 14 bases lay between the germline ends. DNA for the CDR3: TGTGCCAGCGCGACTACGGGGCGGAACACTGAAGCTTTCTTT. Translated: CASATTGRNTEAFF.

Regarding this clonotype: With a far larger clone one base away, a read error is the likely cause. The genes are TRBV14 and TRBJ2-7, with 9 bases matching TRBD2. CDR1 and CDR2 (germline): SGHDN, FVKESK. The CDR3 sequence is 16 residues long. V lost 4 bases to trimming and J lost 6 bases; unmatched junction nucleotides: 13. CDR3 DNA sequence: TGTGCCAGCAGCCGAGCGGGAGGCCCTACCTCTATCGAGCAGTACTTC. This codes for CASSRAGGPTSIEQYF. Complete variable domain (other parts from reference TRBV14 and TRBJ2-7): EAGVTQFPSHSVIEKGQTVTLRCDPISGHDNLYWYRRVMGKEIKFLLHFVKESKQDESGMPNNRFLAERTGGTYSTLKVQPAELEDSGVYFCASSRAGGPTSIEQYFGPGTRLTVT.

Of note for this clonotype: The likely explanation is a read error, given a far larger clone one base away. The rearrangement joins TRBV11-2 to TRBJ2-1; no firm D call. CDR3 size: 13 residues. Between the trimmed V and J ends, which lost 3 bases and 10 bases, there was a span of 13 bases. Looked up from germline, CDR1 is SGHAT and CDR2 is FQNNGV. The CDR3 nucleotides read TGTGCCAGCAGCTTTAGCAGCTCCTACGAGCAGTTCTTC. Amino acids: CASSFSSSYEQFF.

Notes on this clonotype: A read error likely explains this, since a far larger clone differs by one base. The chain links TRBV15 to TRBJ2-7; TRBD2 agrees at 10 bases. The germline gives CDR1 LNHNV, CDR2 YYDKDF (reference sequence). After removal of 0 bases from V and 7 bases from J, the junction contained 9 bases not matched to a gene. The CDR3 extends over 16 amino acids. Written as DNA, the CDR3 is TGTGCCACCAGCAGAGATGTTAGCGGGGGGTACAATGAGCAGTACTTC. Its protein product is CATSRDVSGGYNEQYF.

This clonotype has a count of ten or more. The genes are TRBV23-1 and TRBJ2-1; 8 bases fit TRBD1. TRBV23-1 is classed as an ORF, of uncertain function. The CDR3 covers 15 residues. V lost 0 bases to trimming and J lost 4 bases; unmatched junction nucleotides: 2. CDR3 sequence: CASSQSRGLYNEQFF. In DNA form, the CDR3 reads TGCGCCAGCAGTCAATCCAGGGGGCTTTACAATGAGCAGTTCTTC.

This clonotype was detected ten times or more. The chain carries TRBV6-1 and TRBJ2-7; tentatively, D is TRBD2 (6 bases). Between the trimmed V and J ends, which lost 7 bases and 6 bases, there was a span of 19 bases. The germline CDR1 and CDR2 sequences are MNHNS and SASEGT. The CDR3 is 14 residues long. CDR3 sequence: CASIKNPGDREQYF. The DNA for the CDR3 is TGTGCCAGCATCAAAAATCCGGGGGATCGCGAGCAGTACTTC.

This clonotype was seen ten or more times. The V gene is TRBV9, the J gene TRBJ2-1; a possible D gene is TRBD2 (5 bases). The germline V gene encodes CDR1 SGDLS and CDR2 YYNGEE. This CDR3 has 16 residues. Trimming stripped 3 bases from V and 5 bases from J, with 18 bases between. CDR3: CASSALDLLTHNEQFF. DNA of the CDR3: TGTGCCAGCAGCGCCTTGGACTTACTTACCCACAATGAGCAGTTCTTC.

At least ten counts were recorded for this clonotype. The chain recombines TRBV12-3 or TRBV12-4 with TRBJ2-6; D not resolved. The CDR3 runs 14 residues. Trimming pared 6 bases from V and 0 bases from J, leaving 6 bases between. CDR3 sequence reads: CASRQSSGANVLTF. The DNA of the CDR3 is TGTGCCAGCAGACAGAGCTCTGGGGCCAACGTCCTGACTTTC.

The chain joins TRBV29-1 to TRBJ2-7, with 7 bases fitting TRBD1. This CDR3 spans 14 amino acids. Germline CDR1 and CDR2: SQVTM and ANQGSEA. V shed 5 bases and J 0 bases; nucleotides not matched to a gene: 7. The CDR3 protein is CSVSGQATSYEQYF. The CDR3, as DNA: TGCAGCGTTTCTGGACAGGCTACCTCCTACGAGCAGTACTTC.

With regard to this clonotype: This probably arose from a read error, given a far larger clone one base away. The V call is TRBV5-8, the J call TRBJ2-3, with D unclear. V lost 4 bases and J 6 bases, leaving 18 bases between the germline ends. The CDR3 spans 15 residues. Germline CDR1 reads SGHTS; CDR2 reads YDEGEE. CDR3 residues: CASSVHGQGADTQYF. The CDR3 DNA sequence: TGTGCCAGCAGCGTACATGGGCAAGGTGCGGATACGCAGTATTTT.

This clonotype was picked up a small number of times. The chain joins TRBV5-4 to TRBJ2-4, with TRBD1 as a possible D gene (5 bases). CDR1 and CDR2 from the germline V gene are SGHNT and YYREEE (reference sequence). V lost 4 bases and J lost 2, with 10 bases in between. The CDR3 is made up of 14 amino acids. As DNA, the CDR3 is TGTGCCAGCAGCCGCGACAGCTCCAAAAACATTCAGTACTTC. Its translation is CASSRDSSKNIQYF.

This clonotype was observed at least ten times. The chain has TRBV20-1 and TRBJ2-5, with a weak D call TRBD2 (5 bases). CDR3 size: 12 residues. CDR1 is DFQATT and CDR2 is SNEGSKA in the germline V gene (reference sequence). Between the trimmed V and J ends, which lost 1 base and 4 bases, there was a span of 7 bases. The CDR3 DNA sequence: TGCAGTGCTAGAGGAGGAGGAGAGACCCAGTACTTC. Translating it yields CSARGGGETQYF.

This clonotype has at least ten counts. The chain employs TRBV29-1 and TRBJ2-4, with D possibly TRBD1 on 6 matching bases. V was pared by 0 bases and J by 2 bases, with 20 bases between. Germline V CDR1 and CDR2: SQVTM, ANQGSEA. The CDR3 has 18 residues. CDR3 in amino acids: CSVEDRGFGTRSKNIQYF. CDR3 in DNA: TGCAGCGTTGAAGATCGGGGCTTCGGGACACGATCCAAAAACATTCAGTACTTC. Based on the CDR3 plus reference TRBV29-1 and TRBJ2-4, the full variable domain is SAVISQKPSRDICQRGTSLTIQCQVDSQVTMMFWYRQQPGQSLTLIATANQGSEATYESGFVIDKFPISRPNLTFSTLTVSNMSPEDSSIYLCSVEDRGFGTRSKNIQYFGAGTRLSVL.

This clonotype has a count of ten or more. The chain links TRBV15 to TRBJ2-7, with 12 bases identical to TRBD1. This CDR3 is built from 15 residues. J gave up 7 bases and V 1 base, and 5 bases lay outside the gene matches. Germline assignment: CDR1 LNHNV and CDR2 YYDKDF (reference sequence). The CDR3 region is CATSRGGTGGREQYF. The CDR3 bases are TGTGCCACCAGCAGAGGTGGGACAGGGGGCCGGGAGCAGTACTTC.

The chain employs TRBV28 and TRBJ1-5, with D perhaps TRBD1 (5 bases). V lost 4 bases, J lost 3 bases, and 19 bases lay in between. Per germline, CDR1 MDHEN and CDR2 SYDVKM. The CDR3 is 17 residues long. The CDR3: CASSYSSLGGVNQPQHF. The CDR3 nucleotides are TGTGCCAGCAGTTACTCGAGTCTCGGGGGGGTCAATCAGCCCCAGCATTTT. The full variable domain, its missing parts supplied by reference TRBV28 and TRBJ1-5, is DVKVTQSSRYLVKRTGEKVFLECVQDMDHENMFWYRQDPGLGLRLIYFSYDVKMKEKGDIPEGYSVSREKKERFSLILESASTNQTSMYLCASSYSSLGGVNQPQHFGDGTRLSIL.

This clonotype was seen many times. This chain connects TRBV27 to TRBJ1-2; D is uncertain. The CDR3 length is 12 residues. V was shortened by 6 bases and J by 5 bases, with 10 bases between the two germline ends. Germline V gene lookup returns CDR1 MNHEY and CDR2 SMNVEV (reference sequence). DNA of the CDR3: TGTGCCAGCAGGTTGCCGGGGTATGGCTACACCTTC. Its protein product is CASRLPGYGYTF.

This clonotype was counted ten times or more. V is TRBV10-2 and J is TRBJ2-5, with TRBD2 matching 10 bases. The V gene's germline CDR1 is WSHSY and CDR2 SAAADI. The V segment lost 3 bases and the J segment 5 bases; nucleotides outside the gene matches: 9. There are 16 residues in the CDR3. CDR3 protein: CASSEGIAGGLETQYF. CDR3 sequence (DNA): TGCGCCAGCAGTGAAGGGATAGCGGGGGGCTTGGAGACCCAGTACTTC.

This clonotype was counted between two and nine times. The J gene is TRBJ1-1, the V gene TRBV4-1, with D unclear. Germline CDR1 reads MGHRA; CDR2 reads YSYEKL. V was cut by 1 base and J by 3 bases, with 12 bases left in between. This CDR3 has 15 amino acids. CDR3 loop: CASSQVEGGYTEAFF. For the CDR3, the DNA is TGCGCCAGCAGCCAAGTAGAAGGAGGGTACACTGAAGCTTTCTTT.

In this sample, this clonotype turned up a few times. This rearrangement joins TRBV6-2 or TRBV6-3 to TRBJ2-7, with TRBD2 identical over 7 bases. J lost 1 base, V lost 6 bases, and 6 bases had no gene match. The germline CDR1 and CDR2 sequences are MNHEY and SVGEGT. This CDR3 region has 14 residues. CDR3 in DNA: TGTGCCAGCAGGAACCCTAGCGGTTCCTACGAGCAGTACTTC. It translates to CASRNPSGSYEQYF.

This chain connects TRBV4-3 to TRBJ1-1, with 9 bases identical to TRBD1. The length of the CDR3 is 15 residues. The germline gives CDR1 LGHNA, CDR2 YSLEER. With V trimmed by 2 bases and J by 3 bases, 4 bases remained unmatched. In DNA, the CDR3 is TGCGCCAGCAGCCAATGGGGACAGGGTGACACTGAAGCTTTCTTT. This gives the protein CASSQWGQGDTEAFF.

This clonotype was picked up many times. The V and J genes are TRBV27 and TRBJ2-3; 12 bases agree with TRBD2. This CDR3 has 18 residues. Germline V lookup: CDR1 MNHEY, CDR2 SMNVEV (reference sequence). V dropped 6 bases and J dropped 0; count of bases not matched to a gene: 10. The CDR3 protein is CASSSAGTSGPSTDTQYF. In DNA, the CDR3 is TGTGCCAGCAGCTCCGCCGGGACTAGCGGGCCTAGCACAGATACGCAGTATTTT.

The chain is built from TRBV29-1 and TRBJ1-1, with D possibly matching TRBD1 (5 bases). V lost 4 bases and J lost 0, with 6 bases in between. The CDR3 contains 12 residues. Germline V gives CDR1 SQVTM, CDR2 ANQGSEA. The CDR3 DNA sequence: TGCAGCGTTGGACAGCTGAACACTGAAGCTTTCTTT. Its protein product is CSVGQLNTEAFF.